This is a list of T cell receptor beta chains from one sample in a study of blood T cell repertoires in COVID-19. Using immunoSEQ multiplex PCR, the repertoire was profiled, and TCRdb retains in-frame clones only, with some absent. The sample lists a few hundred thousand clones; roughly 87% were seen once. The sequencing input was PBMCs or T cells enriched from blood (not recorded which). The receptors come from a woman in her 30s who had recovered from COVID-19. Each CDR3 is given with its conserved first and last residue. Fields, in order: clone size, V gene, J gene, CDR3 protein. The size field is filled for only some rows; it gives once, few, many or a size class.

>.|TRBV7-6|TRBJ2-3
CASSKTSGGPTDTQYF
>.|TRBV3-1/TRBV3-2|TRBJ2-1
CASSQVFTGQLYNEQFF
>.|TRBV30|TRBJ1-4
CAWSLPGQTNEKLFF
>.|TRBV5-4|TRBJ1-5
CASSLELVSNQPQHF
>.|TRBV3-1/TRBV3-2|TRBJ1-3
CASSQADRGNTIYF
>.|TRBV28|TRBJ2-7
CASSLGHLSYEQYF
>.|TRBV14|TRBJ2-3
CASSQGASGGQGDTQYF
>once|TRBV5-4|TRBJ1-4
CASGTGDEKLFF
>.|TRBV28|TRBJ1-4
CASSQQGGKLFF
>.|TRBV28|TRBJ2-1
CASSLGRGQFF
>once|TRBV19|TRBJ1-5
CASSIGQHQPQHF
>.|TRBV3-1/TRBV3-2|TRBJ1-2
CASSQDWTGVPYTIGYTF
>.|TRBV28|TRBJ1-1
CATGGNTEAFF
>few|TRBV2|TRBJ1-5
CASSELAGGVQPQHF
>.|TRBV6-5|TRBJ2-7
CASRRTGFNEQYF
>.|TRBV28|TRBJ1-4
CASSLRRGLANEKLFF
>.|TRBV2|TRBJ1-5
CASQSGSNQPQHF
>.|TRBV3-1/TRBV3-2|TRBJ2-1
CASSQGQGVSYNEQFF
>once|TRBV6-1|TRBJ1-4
CASSEASGGGKLFF
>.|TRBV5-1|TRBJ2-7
CASSKDRTYEQYF
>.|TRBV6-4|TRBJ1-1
CASSDLWARGTEAFF
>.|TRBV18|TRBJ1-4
CASSPPGGRGEKLFF
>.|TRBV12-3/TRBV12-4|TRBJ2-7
CASSLEGGYEQYF
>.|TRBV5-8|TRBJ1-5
CASSPRDFGQPQHF
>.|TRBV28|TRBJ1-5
CASSLTGDPNQPQHF
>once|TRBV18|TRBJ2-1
CASSPDRADNEQFF
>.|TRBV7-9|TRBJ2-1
CASSLGGGKNNEQFF
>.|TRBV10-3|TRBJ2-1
CAIRDGTSGDNEQFF
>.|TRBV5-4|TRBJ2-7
CASSLGGGDGYEQYF
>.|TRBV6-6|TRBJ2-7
CASSYSNRGNEQYF
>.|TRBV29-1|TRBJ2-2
CSGTGQFTGELFF
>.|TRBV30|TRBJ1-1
CAWKGRAQGVNTEAFF
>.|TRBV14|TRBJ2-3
CASSQTDRGLRDTQYF
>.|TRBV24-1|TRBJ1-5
CATSRGSNQPQHF
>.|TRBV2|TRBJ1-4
CASSDDRMASEKLFF
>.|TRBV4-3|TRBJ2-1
CASSPSTSGGPYNEQFF
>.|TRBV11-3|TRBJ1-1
CASSLGTGRDTEAFF
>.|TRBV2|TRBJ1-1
CASIGQNTEAFF
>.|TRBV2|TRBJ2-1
CASSLNEQFF
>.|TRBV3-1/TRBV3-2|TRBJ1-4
CASSQKVQTGGRPCRNNEKLFF
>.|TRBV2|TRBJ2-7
CASGRDRSSYEQYF
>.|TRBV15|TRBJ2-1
CATSRGAGGGIHNEQFF
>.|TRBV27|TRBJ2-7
CASSLVGGSAYEQYF
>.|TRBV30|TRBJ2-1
CAWSLQGYNEQFF
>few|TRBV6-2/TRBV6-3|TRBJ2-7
CASSPRGLSYEQYF